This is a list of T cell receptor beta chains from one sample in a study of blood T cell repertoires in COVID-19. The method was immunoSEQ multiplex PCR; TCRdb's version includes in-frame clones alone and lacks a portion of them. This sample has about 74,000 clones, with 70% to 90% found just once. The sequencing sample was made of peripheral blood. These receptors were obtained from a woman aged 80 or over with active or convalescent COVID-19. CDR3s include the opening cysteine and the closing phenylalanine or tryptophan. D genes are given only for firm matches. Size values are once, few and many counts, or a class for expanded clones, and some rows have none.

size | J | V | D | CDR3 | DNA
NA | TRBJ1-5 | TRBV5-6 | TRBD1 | CASSPRDRANQPQHF | TGTGCCAGCAGCCCGCGGGACAGAGCAAATCAGCCCCAGCATTTT
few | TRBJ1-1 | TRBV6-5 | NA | CASSYQGQDTEAFF | TGTGCCAGCAGTTACCAGGGGCAGGACACTGAAGCTTTCTTT
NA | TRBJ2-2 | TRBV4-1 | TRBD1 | CASSSRGLGELFF | TGCGCCAGCAGCAGTAGGGGGCTAGGGGAGCTGTTTTTT
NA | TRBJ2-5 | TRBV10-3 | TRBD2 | CAISDPPSGELETQYF | TGTGCCATCAGTGACCCCCCTAGCGGGGAACTAGAGACCCAGTACTTC
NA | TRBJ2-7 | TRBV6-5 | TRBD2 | CASSLGGLAGGYEQYF | TGTGCCAGCAGTTTGGGTGGGTTAGCGGGGGGCTACGAGCAGTACTTC
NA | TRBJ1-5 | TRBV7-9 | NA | CASSQGGQAQPQHF | TGTGCCAGCAGTCAAGGTGGGCAGGCCCAGCCCCAGCATTTT
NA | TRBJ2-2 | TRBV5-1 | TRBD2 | CASSLSGRNTGELFF | TGCGCCAGCAGCTTGAGCGGGAGGAACACCGGGGAGCTGTTTTTT
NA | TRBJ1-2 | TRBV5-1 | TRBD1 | CASSHRDRGQSGYTF | TGCGCCAGCAGCCACCGGGACAGGGGGCAAAGTGGCTACACCTTC
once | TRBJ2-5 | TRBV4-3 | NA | CASSQGYGRGETQYF | TGCGCCAGCAGCCAAGGGTACGGGAGAGGGGAGACCCAGTACTTC
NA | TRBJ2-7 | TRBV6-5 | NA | CASKAGIPYEQYF | TGTGCCAGCAAGGCAGGAATACCCTACGAGCAGTACTTC
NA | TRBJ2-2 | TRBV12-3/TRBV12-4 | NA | CGSRAEYTGELFF | TGTGGGTCGAGGGCTGAATACACCGGGGAGCTGTTTTTT
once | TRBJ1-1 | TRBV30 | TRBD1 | CARGTGGANTEAFF | TGTGCCCGTGGGACAGGGGGCGCGAACACTGAAGCTTTCTTT
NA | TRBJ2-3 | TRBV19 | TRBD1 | CASSSDRGNADTQYF | TGTGCCAGTAGTTCTGACAGGGGGAACGCAGATACGCAGTATTTT